The next 23 T cell receptor beta chains were all read from a single sample in a study of shared clonotypes between healthy human individuals. Assay used: immunoSEQ multiplex PCR; TCRdb lists only in-frame clones, some missing. The data hold 980,000 or so clones, with around three quarters observed a single time. Sample: memory CD4+ T cells sorted from blood. Subset in this sample: CD45RA-negative fraction. These receptors all stem from a man aged 18 to 35 in good health.

V is TRBV6-5 and J is TRBJ1-2; maybe TRBD1 (6 bases). Germline CDR1 and CDR2: MNHEY and SVGAGI. The germline V and J ends were trimmed by 7 bases and 8 bases, with 20 bases remaining between them. The CDR3 covers 14 residues. The CDR3 coding sequence is TGTGCCAGCATCCTAACAGGGTCCGCCCGCGGCTACACCTTC. Its protein is CASILTGSARGYTF.

V is TRBV19 and J is TRBJ1-5, with a weak D call TRBD1 (6 bases). The CDR3 contains 16 residues. V was clipped by 6 bases and J by 7 bases, with 22 bases between them. Germline assignment: CDR1 LNHDA and CDR2 SQIVND (reference sequence). As DNA, the CDR3 is TGTGCCAGTAGACCGGCTGGGGCAGGGGATGGCCAGCCCCAGCATTTT. This gives the protein CASRPAGAGDGQPQHF.

This clone was counted ten times or more. The rearrangement joins TRBV11-1 to TRBJ1-1; 7 bases are a match to TRBD1. Germline V gene lookup returns CDR1 SGHAT and CDR2 FQDESV (reference sequence). This CDR3 has 13 amino acids. The V gene end was trimmed by 8 bases and the J gene end by 6 bases; junction bases not matched to a gene: 9. CDR3 bases: TGTGCCAGCGGCCAAACAGGGGCGTCTGAAGCTTTCTTT. This sequence encodes CASGQTGASEAFF.

This clone has more than one count but fewer than ten. The genes are TRBV4-1 and TRBJ1-1; D may be TRBD1 (5 bases). This CDR3 comprises 16 residues. From germline, CDR1 is MGHRA and CDR2 YSYEKL. Trimming pared 0 bases from V and 0 bases from J, leaving 11 bases between. Here the CDR3 DNA reads TGCGCCAGCAGCCAAGATGAGAACAGGATGAACACTGAAGCTTTCTTT. The encoded protein is CASSQDENRMNTEAFF.

The chain employs TRBV19 and TRBJ1-2, with D hard to call. The CDR3 is 13 amino acids. Germline CDR1 is LNHDA and CDR2 is SQIVND (reference sequence). V shed 5 bases and J shed 2 bases, with 9 bases lying between them. The CDR3 nucleotides are TGTGCCAGTAGTGCCCGGGCCAACTATGGCTACACCTTC. It translates to CASSARANYGYTF.

This chain connects TRBV25-1 to TRBJ1-2, with 8 bases matching TRBD1. The CDR3 covers 13 residues. Germline V lookup: CDR1 MGHDK, CDR2 SYGVNS. J was trimmed by 7 bases and V by 6 bases; bases with no gene match: 7. The CDR3 DNA sequence: TGTGCCAGCAGGCTCGGACAGGGAAGTGGCTACACCTTC. Translation gives CASRLGQGSGYTF.

Only one count was recorded for this clone. The V call is TRBV28, the J call TRBJ2-7, with 11 positions matching TRBD1. CDR3 length: 13 amino acids. Trimming cost V 6 bases and J 11 bases; bases outside gene matches: 9. The germline V gene encodes CDR1 MDHEN and CDR2 SYDVKM. CDR3 nucleotides: TGTGCCAGCAGGGCCGGGACAGGGGGAAGAAAGTACTTC. It is translated as CASRAGTGGRKYF.

This clone was seen a single time. The chain has TRBV6-1 and TRBJ2-5; weak D call: TRBD2 (7 bases). Germline V gene data show CDR1 as MNHNS and CDR2 as SASEGT. The CDR3 loop spans 14 amino acids. Trimming left V 7 bases short and J 4 bases short, with 16 bases between. The CDR3 DNA follows: TGTGCCAGCACCCAGGGGCGACTAGCAGAGACCCAGTACTTC. Translating gives CASTQGRLAETQYF.

The chain recombines TRBV28 with TRBJ2-2, with 10 nucleotides matching TRBD1. The CDR3 runs 15 residues. The ends lost 3 bases at V and 7 bases at J; junction bases unmatched: 5. Germline assignment: CDR1 MDHEN and CDR2 SYDVKM. DNA for the CDR3: TGTGCCAGCAGTTTGAGACAGGGGGCGATCGGGGAGCTGTTTTTT. This encodes CASSLRQGAIGELFF.

This clone was detected a few times. The V call is TRBV7-9, the J call TRBJ1-1; D gene ambiguous. The CDR3 covers 15 residues. Germline CDR1 SEHNR, CDR2 FQNEAQ (reference sequence). The V end was cut by 1 base, the J end by 4 bases, with 13 bases between. CDR3 DNA sequence: TGTGCCAGCAGCTTAGTCGGACGGGCGGTCACTGAAGCTTTCTTT. Its protein is CASSLVGRAVTEAFF.

This rearrangement joins TRBV19 to TRBJ2-2, with TRBD2 as a possible D gene (5 bases). The germline V gene encodes CDR1 LNHDA and CDR2 SQIVND (reference sequence). The CDR3 is 14 amino acids. V lost 4 bases and J 2 bases, leaving 8 bases between the germline ends. The CDR3 DNA reads TGTGCCAGTAGTACGGGGTTTAACACCGGGGAGCTGTTTTTT. Protein product: CASSTGFNTGELFF.

This clone was detected a few times. The chain carries TRBV28 and TRBJ1-1; D is ambiguous. The germline gives CDR1 MDHEN, CDR2 SYDVKM. The CDR3 contains 12 residues. V lost 2 bases to trimming and J lost 9 bases, with 10 bases between them. CDR3 region: CASSLGTSQAFF. The DNA of the CDR3 is TGTGCCAGCAGTTTAGGCACGTCCCAAGCTTTCTTT.

The rearrangement uses TRBV29-1 and TRBJ2-1, with TRBD2 identical over 12 bases. Trimming removed 7 bases from V and 6 bases from J; junction bases left unmatched: 7. The CDR3 totals 14 residues. Germline-derived CDR1 and CDR2 are SQVTM and ANQGSEA. The CDR3 loop is CSGQTSGSTNEQFF. DNA of the CDR3: TGCAGCGGCCAGACTAGCGGGAGTACCAATGAGCAGTTCTTC.

The rearrangement uses TRBV7-9 and TRBJ1-1; 9 positions agree with TRBD1. The germline V gene has CDR1 SEHNR and CDR2 FQNEAQ (reference sequence). With 7 bases clipped from V and 6 bases from J, the junction kept 6 bases outside the gene matches. The CDR3 has 13 amino acids. The CDR3 here is CASNEDRGSEAFF. The DNA of the CDR3 is TGTGCCAGCAACGAGGACAGGGGATCTGAAGCTTTCTTT.

The rearrangement joins TRBV9 to TRBJ1-1; 9 bases line up with TRBD1. The CDR3 sequence is 15 residues long. J was trimmed by 4 bases and V by 3 bases; bases with no gene match: 7. CDR1 and CDR2 from the germline V gene are SGDLS and YYNGEE. As DNA, the CDR3 is TGTGCCAGCAGCGCGAGGGACAGGGTAGGCACTGAAGCTTTCTTT. Translated: CASSARDRVGTEAFF.

This clone showed up just a few times. This chain joins TRBV11-1 and TRBJ2-7; D is perhaps TRBD2 (5 bases). Germline V CDR1 and CDR2: SGHAT, FQDESV (reference sequence). V dropped 0 bases and J dropped 3 bases, with 12 bases sitting between them. The CDR3 covers 15 residues. The CDR3 protein is CASSLAGLASYEQYF. The CDR3 DNA follows: TGTGCCAGCAGCTTAGCCGGGCTAGCCAGCTACGAGCAGTACTTC.

The chain uses TRBV6-1 and TRBJ1-1; tentatively, D is TRBD1 (5 bases). V gave up 7 bases and J gave up 4 bases, with 16 bases separating them. CDR3 size: 14 residues. Per the germline V gene, CDR1 is MNHNS and CDR2 is SASEGT. CDR3 sequence (DNA): TGTGCCAGCACCCCCCGGAGGGGAATCACTGAAGCTTTCTTT. Translating gives CASTPRRGITEAFF.

The rearrangement uses TRBV7-8 and TRBJ2-1; 7 bases line up with TRBD2. Germline values: CDR1 SGHVS, CDR2 FQNEAQ. The CDR3 is 16 residues long. Germline trimming cut 1 base from V and 6 bases from J; bases unmatched to any gene: 9. This CDR3 reads CASSLGAAGVANEQFF. The CDR3 DNA follows: TGTGCCAGCAGCTTAGGGGCGGCGGGAGTGGCCAATGAGCAGTTCTTC.

This chain uses TRBV28 with TRBJ2-2; TRBD1 or TRBD2 may be the D gene (6 bases each). Germline V gene data show CDR1 as MDHEN and CDR2 as SYDVKM. This CDR3 has 16 residues. The ends were cut back, 7 bases at V and 3 bases at J, with 18 bases in the middle. The CDR3 is CASINPAGHDTGELFF. CDR3 in DNA: TGTGCCAGCATCAACCCCGCGGGACACGACACCGGGGAGCTGTTTTTT.

This chain uses TRBV19 with TRBJ2-5, with D possibly being TRBD1 or TRBD2 (5 bases each). Germline-derived CDR1 and CDR2 are LNHDA and SQIVND (reference sequence). The CDR3 is made up of 15 amino acids. The V and J ends lost 1 base and 4 bases respectively, with 13 bases between them. CDR3 in DNA: TGTGCCAGTAGTATAGGCGGTGGGGCGGGAGAGACCCAGTACTTC. Amino acid sequence: CASSIGGGAGETQYF.

This chain connects TRBV19 to TRBJ1-5; TRBD1 might be the D (6 bases). This CDR3 spans 17 amino acids. The V end was cut by 6 bases, the J end by 5 bases, with 23 bases between. Per the germline V gene, CDR1 is LNHDA and CDR2 is SQIVND (reference sequence). CDR3 sequence reads: CASSPPARDNAHQPQHF. In DNA form, the CDR3 reads TGTGCCAGTAGCCCACCGGCGAGGGACAATGCACATCAGCCCCAGCATTTT.

V usage is TRBV7-2 and J usage is TRBJ2-1, with D perhaps TRBD2 (6 bases). The V gene's germline CDR1 is SGHTA and CDR2 FQGNSA. This CDR3 has 15 residues. V was pared by 2 bases and J by 4 bases, with 12 bases between. The CDR3 sequence: CASSLLTGAYNEQFF. CDR3 DNA sequence: TGTGCCAGCAGCTTATTGACGGGAGCTTACAATGAGCAGTTCTTC.

CDR3 sequence: CASSFQAGGLAKNIQYF. The CDR3 DNA is TGTGCCAGCAGTTTTCAAGCGGGGGGGCTAGCCAAAAACATTCAGTACTTC. The genes are TRBV28 and TRBJ2-4; TRBD2 matches 10 bases. This CDR3 is built from 17 residues. J was trimmed by 0 bases and V by 3 bases; bases with no gene match: 5. Germline V gives CDR1 MDHEN, CDR2 SYDVKM.